One and the same sample provided the 7 T cell receptor beta chains below, sequenced in a study of PD-1 blockade in classical Hodgkin lymphoma. Measured with immunoSEQ multiplex PCR; TCRdb has only the in-frame clones, and not every one. The sample lists approximately 70,000 clones; just over 90% were seen once. Brentuximab vedotin exposure varied among the patients, all of whom had relapsed after autologous stem cell transplantation. The starting material was peripheral blood mononuclear cells (PBMCs), obtained at baseline. Receptors originate from a human donor with classical Hodgkin lymphoma.

The J gene is TRBJ1-2, the V gene TRBV7-6; D not resolved. The CDR3 consists of 13 residues. From germline, CDR1 is SGHVS and CDR2 FNYEAQ. Trimming took 3 bases from V and 0 from J, leaving 5 bases between them. The CDR3 loop is CASSFTANYGYTF. The CDR3 DNA reads TGTGCCAGCAGCTTTACAGCTAACTATGGCTACACCTTC.

The chain combines TRBV19 with TRBJ2-1, with D uncertain. This CDR3 region has 14 residues. From germline, CDR1 is LNHDA and CDR2 SQIVND (reference sequence). Between the trimmed V and J ends, which lost 4 bases and 5 bases, there was a span of 12 bases. The chain's CDR3 is CASSNIGRNNEQFF. The CDR3, as DNA: TGTGCCAGTAGTAATATCGGCAGGAACAATGAGCAGTTCTTC.

This clone was seen once. The V gene is TRBV7-9, the J gene TRBJ2-3; D is undetermined. Looked up from germline, CDR1 is SEHNR and CDR2 is FQNEAQ (reference sequence). V shed 2 bases and J shed 2 bases, with 8 bases lying between them. This CDR3 has 14 amino acids. In nucleotides, the CDR3 is TGTGCCAGCAGCTTAAGTCAGATCACAGATACGCAGTATTTT. It codes for CASSLSQITDTQYF. The full variable domain, in which reference TRBV7-9 and TRBJ2-3 provide the parts outside the CDR3, is DTGVSQNPRHKITKRGQNVTFRCDPISEHNRLYWYRQTLGQGPEFLTYFQNEAQLEKSRLLSDRFSAERPKGSFSTLEIQRTEQGDSAMYLCASSLSQITDTQYFGPGTRLTVL.

This clone was seen a single time. The chain employs TRBV28 and TRBJ1-1; TRBD1 might be the D (5 bases). The ends were cut back, 8 bases at V and 4 bases at J, with 14 bases in the middle. Germline CDR1 reads MDHEN; CDR2 reads SYDVKM. The CDR3 has 13 amino acids. CDR3 DNA: TGTGCCAGCCTCGAGGGGTTCGTCACTGAAGCTTTCTTT. Protein product: CASLEGFVTEAFF.

The V and J genes are TRBV19 and TRBJ2-6, with D possibly being TRBD2 (5 bases). The CDR3 loop spans 17 amino acids. V was trimmed by 6 bases and J by 0 bases, leaving 15 bases between them. Looked up from germline, CDR1 is LNHDA and CDR2 is SQIVND (reference sequence). The CDR3 loop reads CASRTMEARSGANVLTF. The DNA for the CDR3 is TGTGCCAGTAGGACCATGGAGGCCCGCTCTGGGGCCAACGTCCTGACTTTC.

The chain uses TRBV28 and TRBJ2-7; D gene unclear. The germline CDR1 and CDR2 sequences are MDHEN and SYDVKM. Trimming cost V 5 bases and J 6 bases, with 11 bases left between them. The CDR3 is 12 amino acids. For the CDR3, the DNA is TGTGCCAGCAGTCCTGAACTTGGCGAGCAGTACTTC. It translates to CASSPELGEQYF.

V is TRBV7-9 and J is TRBJ1-1, with D possibly matching TRBD1 (6 bases). Trimming left V 2 bases short and J 1 base short, with 11 bases between. Germline V gene data show CDR1 as SEHNR and CDR2 as FQNEAQ (reference sequence). The CDR3 length is 15 residues. The CDR3, as DNA: TGTGCCAGCAGCTTATCGGCAGGGGCGAACACTGAAGCTTTCTTT. It encodes CASSLSAGANTEAFF.